The clone carrying this TCR beta chain was picked up a small number of times. Its antigen is not identified. The entry originates in a study of OX40 agonist ivuxolimab in advanced cancers. Study observations and caveats: People who partly responded at 0.1-3.0 mg/kg had some of the least clonal expansion seen. Expanded clones were, on average, more numerous in CD8+ T cells than in CD4+.

Assay used: immunoSEQ multiplex PCR; TCRdb lists only in-frame clones, some missing. The sample includes 90,000 to 100,000 clones, roughly 85% of them seen just once. V dropped 7 bases and J dropped 5 bases, with 14 bases sitting between them. The CDR3 contains 13 residues. CDR1 LNHDA and CDR2 SQIVND come from the germline V gene (reference sequence). This sequence originates from an adult with an advanced solid tumor such as melanoma, head and neck, liver or kidney cancer. The V call is TRBV19, the J call TRBJ2-5; D perhaps matches TRBD2 (5 bases). The sequences come from CD4+ or CD8+ T cells sorted from blood, collected in a trial of the OX40 agonist ivuxolimab. The CDR3 loop reads CASTPRAGETQYF. The CDR3 DNA reads as TGTGCCAGTACCCCGAGGGCCGGGGAGACCCAGTACTTC.